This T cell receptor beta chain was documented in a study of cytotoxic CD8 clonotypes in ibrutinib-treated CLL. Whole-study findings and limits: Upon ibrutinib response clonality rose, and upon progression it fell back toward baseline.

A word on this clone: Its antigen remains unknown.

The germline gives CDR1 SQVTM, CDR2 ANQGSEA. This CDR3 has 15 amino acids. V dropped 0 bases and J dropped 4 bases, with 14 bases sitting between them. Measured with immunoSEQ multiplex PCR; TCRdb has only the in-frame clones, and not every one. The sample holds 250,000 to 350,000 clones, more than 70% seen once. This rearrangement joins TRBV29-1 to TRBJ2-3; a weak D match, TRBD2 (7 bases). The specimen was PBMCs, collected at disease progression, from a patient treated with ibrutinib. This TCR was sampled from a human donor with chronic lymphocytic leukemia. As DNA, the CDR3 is TGCAGCGTTGAAGATGTTCGGGGGGCGTCAGATACGCAGTATTTT. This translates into CSVEDVRGASDTQYF.